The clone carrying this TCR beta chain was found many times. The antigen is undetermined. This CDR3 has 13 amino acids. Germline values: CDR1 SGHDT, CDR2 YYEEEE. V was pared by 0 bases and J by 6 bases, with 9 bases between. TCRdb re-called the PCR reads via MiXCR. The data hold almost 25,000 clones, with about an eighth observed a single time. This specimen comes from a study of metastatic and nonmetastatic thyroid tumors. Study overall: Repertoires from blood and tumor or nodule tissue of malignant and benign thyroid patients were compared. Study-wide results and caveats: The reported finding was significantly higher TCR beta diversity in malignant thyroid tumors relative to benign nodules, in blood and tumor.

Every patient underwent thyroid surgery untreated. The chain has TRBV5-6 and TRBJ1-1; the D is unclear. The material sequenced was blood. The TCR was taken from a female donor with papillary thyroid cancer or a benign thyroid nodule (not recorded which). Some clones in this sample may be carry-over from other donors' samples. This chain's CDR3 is CASSLARISEAFF. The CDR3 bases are TGTGCCAGCAGCTTGGCCAGGATATCTGAAGCTTTCTTT.